The 27 T cell receptor beta chains below were found in one sample sequenced in a study of CD8 T cells in Susac syndrome. An input of about 0.5 to 1 ug of RNA was subjected to reverse transcription using random hexamers. In TCRdb, the immunoSEQ multiplex PCR reads were re-called with MiXCR into one record per CDR3 protein. The profile shows 150,000 to 200,000 distinct CDR3 sequences, 93% of them singletons. Specimen: CD4+ T cells from PBMCs. Receptors were obtained from a human donor with multiple sclerosis.

The rearrangement uses TRBV11-1 and TRBJ2-3, with D possibly being TRBD1 (6 bases). Per germline, CDR1 SGHAT and CDR2 FQDESV (reference sequence). The CDR3 is made up of 13 amino acids. The germline V and J ends were trimmed by 4 bases and 4 bases, with 9 bases remaining between them. CDR3 in DNA: TGTGCCAGCAGCTGGGGGCCGGCAGATACGCAGTATTTT. It yields the protein CASSWGPADTQYF.

V usage is TRBV11-1 and J usage is TRBJ1-1, with TRBD1 identical over 10 bases. Germline assignment: CDR1 SGHAT and CDR2 FQDESV (reference sequence). CDR3 length: 17 residues. V lost 5 bases, J lost 5 bases, and 14 bases stayed unmatched. CDR3 amino acids: CASSPVRQGAVGTEAFF. The CDR3 bases are TGTGCCAGCAGCCCCGTGAGACAGGGGGCTGTTGGGACTGAAGCTTTCTTT.

J is TRBJ1-2 and V is TRBV5-4; TRBD1 matches 7 bases. The CDR3 extends over 14 amino acids. Unmatched junction bases numbered 7, after V lost 1 base and J lost 7 bases. The germline CDR1 and CDR2 sequences are SGHNT and YYREEE (reference sequence). DNA for the CDR3: TGTGCCAGCAGCTTGTACGGCAGGGGGATTGGCTACACCTTC. Protein: CASSLYGRGIGYTF.

This clonotype was detected once. This chain connects TRBV20-1 to TRBJ2-1; the D call may be TRBD1 or TRBD2 (5 bases each). This CDR3 is built from 18 residues. The germline CDR1 and CDR2 sequences are DFQATT and SNEGSKA (reference sequence). Trimming removed 6 bases from V and 0 bases from J, with 24 bases in between. CDR3 amino acids: CSAGGTLGFQSSYNEQFF. The CDR3 DNA follows: TGCAGTGCGGGTGGGACCCTCGGTTTCCAGAGCTCCTACAATGAGCAGTTCTTC.

The genes are TRBV7-9 and TRBJ1-4; tentatively, D is TRBD1 (6 bases). The CDR3 runs 15 residues. The V end was cut by 5 bases, the J end by 8 bases, with 18 bases between. Germline lookup yields CDR1 SEHNR and CDR2 FQNEAQ (reference sequence). CDR3 region: CASSQTGLALEKLFF. DNA for the CDR3: TGTGCCAGCAGCCAGACAGGTCTTGCCCTCGAAAAACTGTTTTTT.

This rearrangement joins TRBV12-3 or TRBV12-4 to TRBJ2-3; 8 bases agree with TRBD2. Trimming at V came to 7 bases and at J to 2 bases, leaving 11 bases not matched to a gene. The CDR3 loop spans 16 amino acids. In nucleotides, the CDR3 is TGTGCCAGCACCCCGAGGGGCGGGGGGCTCACAGATACGCAGTATTTT. Protein: CASTPRGGGLTDTQYF.

This chain joins TRBV28 and TRBJ2-7; TRBD2 agrees at 11 bases. Germline loops: CDR1 MDHEN, CDR2 SYDVKM. V lost 2 bases, J lost 8 bases, and 8 bases stayed unmatched. CDR3 length equals 15 residues. CDR3 sequence reads: CASSLLAGGPQKQYF. DNA for the CDR3: TGTGCCAGCAGTTTACTAGCGGGGGGCCCACAGAAGCAGTACTTC.

This chain uses TRBV19 with TRBJ2-6; either TRBD1 or TRBD2 may supply D (5 bases each). The V end was cut by 3 bases, the J end by 0 bases, with 9 bases between. Germline lookup yields CDR1 LNHDA and CDR2 SQIVND (reference sequence). The CDR3 runs 16 residues. The CDR3 is CASSIWGNSGANVLTF. CDR3 coding DNA: TGTGCCAGTAGTATTTGGGGGAACTCTGGGGCCAACGTCCTGACTTTC.

This rearrangement joins TRBV29-1 to TRBJ2-3, with D perhaps matching TRBD2 (5 bases). The CDR3 is made up of 15 amino acids. V gave up 6 bases and J gave up 2 bases, with 18 bases separating them. Germline V gene lookup returns CDR1 SQVTM and CDR2 ANQGSEA. The CDR3 nucleotides read TGCAGCGTACTAGGCGGGTCTGGGTTCACAGATACGCAGTATTTT. Translation: CSVLGGSGFTDTQYF.

The chain has TRBV12-3 or TRBV12-4 and TRBJ1-1; D is undetermined. The CDR3 loop spans 13 amino acids. With 7 bases removed from V and 2 bases from J, the gap between germline ends came to 11 bases. This chain's CDR3 is CASTKGLNTEAFF. CDR3 coding DNA: TGTGCCAGCACCAAGGGCCTTAACACTGAAGCTTTCTTT.

J is TRBJ2-7 and V is TRBV5-1; TRBD2 matches at 9 bases. The germline V gene encodes CDR1 SGHRS and CDR2 YFSETQ. The trim removed 0 bases at V and 0 bases at J, leaving 10 bases unmatched. The CDR3 loop spans 18 amino acids. CDR3 sequence reads: CASSLGPSSGGRSYEQYF. The CDR3 DNA is TGCGCCAGCAGCTTGGGCCCGAGTAGCGGGGGCCGCTCCTACGAGCAGTACTTC.

V is TRBV7-6 and J is TRBJ2-7; a weak D match, TRBD1 (5 bases). V was clipped by 5 bases and J by 5 bases, with 16 bases between them. Looked up from germline, CDR1 is SGHVS and CDR2 is FNYEAQ. CDR3 length: 14 amino acids. CDR3 sequence (DNA): TGTGCCAGCAGCCGCGGCGTGGGGCGAAACGAGCAGTACTTC. Translating it yields CASSRGVGRNEQYF.

About this clonotype: The junction and the germline gene differ at one end; a read error may be behind it. This chain uses TRBV5-1 with TRBJ2-5, with D hard to call. Germline V gene data show CDR1 as SGHRS and CDR2 as YFSETQ. This CDR3 is 13 amino acids long. DNA for the CDR3: TGCGCCAGCAGCTCGGCGGAAAGAGAGCCCCAGTACTTC. Amino acids: CASSSAEREPQYF. Based on the CDR3 plus reference TRBV5-1 and TRBJ2-5, the full variable domain is KAGVTQTPRYLIKTRGQQVTLSCSPISGHRSVSWYQQTPGQGLQFLFEYFSETQRNKGNFPGRFSGRQFSNSRSEMNVSTLELGDSALYLCASSSAEREPQYFGPGTRLLVL.

The rearrangement links TRBV27 to TRBJ1-2, with D perhaps TRBD1 (6 bases). Trimming removed 7 bases at V and 3 bases at J, with 18 bases between. Germline CDR1 reads MNHEY; CDR2 reads SMNVEV (reference sequence). The CDR3 has 15 amino acids. This CDR3 reads CASTFVGGADYGYTF. CDR3 nucleotide sequence: TGTGCCAGCACTTTTGTGGGGGGCGCGGACTATGGCTACACCTTC.

The V call is TRBV5-1, the J call TRBJ1-2; no reliable D call. The CDR3 runs to 14 residues. CDR1 is SGHRS, CDR2 YFSETQ, per germline. Between the trimmed V and J ends, which lost 1 base and 7 bases, there was a span of 14 bases. The CDR3 DNA reads as TGCGCCAGCAGCTTGTTTTCGCCCAGCTCTGGCTACACCTTC. Amino acid sequence: CASSLFSPSSGYTF.

J is TRBJ1-6 and V is TRBV27; D call uncertain. This CDR3 comprises 15 residues. Per germline, CDR1 MNHEY and CDR2 SMNVEV (reference sequence). The germline V and J ends were trimmed by 5 bases and 9 bases, with 17 bases remaining between them. In DNA, the CDR3 is TGTGCCAGCAGTCGGACGGGCCAGACCTTTTCACCCCTCCACTTT. It translates to CASSRTGQTFSPLHF.

This chain joins TRBV3-1 and TRBJ2-1; 7 nucleotides align to TRBD2. Trimming removed 3 bases from V and 1 base from J; junction bases left unmatched: 6. The CDR3 sequence is 16 residues long. Germline assignment: CDR1 LGHDT and CDR2 YNNKEL (reference sequence). The CDR3 DNA is TGTGCCAGCAGCCAGCCCGGGACTACATCCTACAATGAGCAGTTCTTC. The encoded protein is CASSQPGTTSYNEQFF.

J is TRBJ1-3 and V is TRBV14; the D is unclear. The CDR3 totals 16 residues. CDR1 SGHDN and CDR2 FVKESK come from the germline V gene. V was clipped by 1 base and J by 2 bases, with 12 bases between them. The CDR3 loop is CASSQGVPTAGNTIYF. The CDR3 DNA follows: TGTGCCAGCAGCCAAGGGGTCCCCACGGCTGGAAACACCATATATTTT. Variable domain in full (rest from reference TRBV14 and TRBJ1-3): EAGVTQFPSHSVIEKGQTVTLRCDPISGHDNLYWYRRVMGKEIKFLLHFVKESKQDESGMPNNRFLAERTGGTYSTLKVQPAELEDSGVYFCASSQGVPTAGNTIYFGEGSWLTVV.

The CDR3 region is CASSSRGSSEQFF. The CDR3 nucleotides are TGTGCCAGCAGCTCACGAGGCTCCTCTGAGCAGTTCTTC. The chain joins TRBV11-2 to TRBJ2-1; D ambiguous. Germline V lookup: CDR1 SGHAT, CDR2 FQNNGV. Trimming removed 4 bases at V and 9 bases at J, with 13 bases between. This CDR3 comprises 13 residues.

Worth noting for this clonotype: One end of the junction is discordant with germline, which a read error may explain. This chain uses TRBV5-1 with TRBJ1-3, with D uncertain. Germline V gene lookup returns CDR1 SGHRS and CDR2 YFSETQ. This CDR3 has 14 amino acids. This CDR3 is CASSLGRVGDTIYF. The CDR3 DNA sequence: TGCGCCAGCAGCCTTGGGAGGGTTGGAGACACCATATATTTT.

The chain has TRBV12-3 or TRBV12-4 and TRBJ1-1, with 7 positions matching TRBD1. Trimming cost V 6 bases and J 6 bases; bases outside gene matches: 16. The CDR3 loop spans 16 amino acids. CDR3 loop: CASRPRQGKMKAEAFF. CDR3 DNA sequence: TGTGCCAGCAGGCCAAGACAGGGTAAGATGAAGGCTGAAGCTTTCTTT.

V and J are TRBV7-2 and TRBJ1-2; 7 bases match TRBD1. Unmatched junction bases numbered 7, after V lost 5 bases and J lost 4 bases. The CDR3 spans 14 residues. CDR1 SGHTA and CDR2 FQGNSA come from the germline V gene. In DNA form, the CDR3 reads TGTGCCAGCAGCCCGATGACAGGGATCTATGGCTACACCTTC. It is translated as CASSPMTGIYGYTF.

This sequence joins TRBV12-3 or TRBV12-4 and TRBJ2-7, with TRBD2 matching 11 bases. The CDR3 consists of 14 residues. V lost 6 bases to trimming and J lost 1 base; unmatched junction nucleotides: 2. CDR3 sequence: CASRTSGKSYEQYF. CDR3 sequence (DNA): TGTGCCAGCAGGACTAGCGGGAAGTCCTACGAGCAGTACTTC.

V gene TRBV12-3 or TRBV12-4 combines with J gene TRBJ1-2; no clear D. The CDR3 spans 13 residues. V was trimmed by 3 bases and J by 4 bases, leaving 9 bases between them. The CDR3 region is CASSFTGSYGYTF. CDR3 sequence (DNA): TGTGCCAGCAGTTTTACCGGGAGCTATGGCTACACCTTC.

The chain recombines TRBV29-1 with TRBJ1-5, with TRBD1 as a possible D gene (6 bases). The CDR3 is made up of 13 amino acids. Between the trimmed V and J ends, which lost 4 bases and 2 bases, there was a span of 9 bases. Looked up from germline, CDR1 is SQVTM and CDR2 is ANQGSEA. The CDR3 protein is CSVVSGGNQPQHF. In DNA, the CDR3 is TGCAGCGTTGTGTCAGGGGGCAATCAGCCCCAGCATTTT. Variable domain in full (rest from reference TRBV29-1 and TRBJ1-5): SAVISQKPSRDICQRGTSLTIQCQVDSQVTMMFWYRQQPGQSLTLIATANQGSEATYESGFVIDKFPISRPNLTFSTLTVSNMSPEDSSIYLCSVVSGGNQPQHFGDGTRLSIL.

The chain is built from TRBV12-3 or TRBV12-4 and TRBJ1-1, with D unclear. Trimming shortened V by 8 bases and J by 1 base, and 11 bases separated the two germline ends. This CDR3 is built from 13 residues. The CDR3 protein is CASLWAANTEAFF. In DNA form, the CDR3 reads TGTGCCAGCCTTTGGGCAGCGAACACTGAAGCTTTCTTT.

This clonotype has a single count. This sequence joins TRBV20-1 and TRBJ2-3; D is unresolved. With 3 bases removed from V and 2 bases from J, the gap between germline ends came to 9 bases. From germline, CDR1 is DFQATT and CDR2 SNEGSKA (reference sequence). The CDR3 is 13 amino acids. The CDR3 loop is CSASAGPTDTQYF. In DNA, the CDR3 is TGCAGTGCTAGCGCTGGGCCCACAGATACGCAGTATTTT.